These T cell receptor beta chains were read from a single sample in a study of shared clonotypes between healthy human individuals. The repertoire was sequenced with immunoSEQ multiplex PCR; TCRdb's copy has only in-frame clones and lacks some. The sample yields about 2 million clones, 85% to 95% seen once. Sequenced: naive CD8+ T cells sorted from blood. Receptors originate from a man aged 18 to 29 in good health. Each CDR3 is given with its conserved first and last residue. Each record gives: CDR3 length, D gene, clone size, J gene, V gene, CDR3 protein, CDR3 DNA. A D gene is named only where the DNA matches it firmly. Clone size appears in some rows only: once, few, many, or a class for an expanded clone.

CDR3 length: 15; D gene: TRBD2; clone size: -; J gene: TRBJ2-5; V gene: TRBV11-2; CDR3 protein: CASGPLAGAKETQYF; CDR3 DNA: TGTGCCAGCGGACCATTAGCGGGGGCGAAAGAGACCCAGTACTTC
CDR3 length: 10; D gene: -; clone size: -; J gene: TRBJ2-7; V gene: TRBV5-8; CDR3 protein: CASSIYEQYF; CDR3 DNA: TGTGCCAGCAGCATCTACGAGCAGTACTTC
CDR3 length: 17; D gene: -; clone size: -; J gene: TRBJ1-2; V gene: TRBV5-6; CDR3 protein: CASSLGEGPQRNYGYTF; CDR3 DNA: TGTGCCAGCAGCTTGGGGGAGGGGCCCCAACGGAACTATGGCTACACCTTC
CDR3 length: 13; D gene: -; clone size: -; J gene: TRBJ1-1; V gene: TRBV13; CDR3 protein: CASSLERNTEAFF; CDR3 DNA: TGTGCCAGCAGCTTAGAGAGGAACACTGAAGCTTTCTTT
CDR3 length: 17; D gene: TRBD1; clone size: -; J gene: TRBJ2-7; V gene: TRBV11-1; CDR3 protein: CASSLEGTGGRTYEQYF; CDR3 DNA: TGTGCCAGCAGCTTAGAAGGGACAGGGGGCAGGACCTACGAGCAGTACTTC
CDR3 length: 12; D gene: -; clone size: -; J gene: TRBJ2-7; V gene: TRBV5-8; CDR3 protein: CASSFGWDEQYF; CDR3 DNA: TGTGCCAGCAGCTTCGGGTGGGACGAGCAGTACTTC
CDR3 length: 15; D gene: -; clone size: -; J gene: TRBJ1-3; V gene: TRBV6-6; CDR3 protein: CASSPGLSSGNTIYF; CDR3 DNA: TGTGCCAGCAGTCCAGGACTCTCCTCTGGAAACACCATATATTTT
CDR3 length: 14; D gene: TRBD1; clone size: -; J gene: TRBJ1-2; V gene: TRBV27; CDR3 protein: CASGNRGLYYGYTF; CDR3 DNA: TGTGCCAGCGGAAACAGGGGGCTTTACTATGGCTACACCTTC
CDR3 length: 12; D gene: -; clone size: -; J gene: TRBJ1-5; V gene: TRBV6-1; CDR3 protein: CASLDSNQPQHF; CDR3 DNA: TGTGCCAGCCTAGATAGCAATCAGCCCCAGCATTTT
CDR3 length: 17; D gene: TRBD1; clone size: -; J gene: TRBJ1-2; V gene: TRBV30; CDR3 protein: CAWSWEDRGDGFNGYTF; CDR3 DNA: TGTGCCTGGAGTTGGGAGGACAGGGGGGATGGTTTTAATGGCTACACCTTC
CDR3 length: 16; D gene: TRBD1; clone size: -; J gene: TRBJ2-5; V gene: TRBV5-4; CDR3 protein: CASSLGEQGLRETQYF; CDR3 DNA: TGTGCCAGCAGCCTAGGCGAACAGGGGTTGCGGGAGACCCAGTACTTC
CDR3 length: 16; D gene: -; clone size: -; J gene: TRBJ1-6; V gene: TRBV5-3; CDR3 protein: CARSLRPSVGHSPLHF; CDR3 DNA: TGTGCCAGAAGCTTAAGGCCGAGTGTAGGGCATTCACCCCTCCACTTT
CDR3 length: 16; D gene: TRBD1; clone size: -; J gene: TRBJ1-5; V gene: TRBV5-1; CDR3 protein: CASSLGTETGNQPQHF; CDR3 DNA: TGCGCCAGCAGCCTTGGGACAGAGACAGGCAATCAGCCCCAGCATTTT
CDR3 length: 13; D gene: -; clone size: -; J gene: TRBJ1-1; V gene: TRBV30; CDR3 protein: CAWSVGVWTEAFF; CDR3 DNA: TGTGCCTGGAGTGTAGGAGTTTGGACTGAAGCTTTCTTT
CDR3 length: 13; D gene: -; clone size: -; J gene: TRBJ2-3; V gene: TRBV7-9; CDR3 protein: CASSLGSTDTQYF; CDR3 DNA: TGTGCCAGCAGCTTAGGCTCCACAGATACGCAGTATTTT
CDR3 length: 14; D gene: -; clone size: -; J gene: TRBJ2-5; V gene: TRBV6-5; CDR3 protein: CASSYSEEGETQYF; CDR3 DNA: TGTGCCAGCAGTTACTCGGAGGAGGGGGAGACCCAGTACTTC
CDR3 length: 16; D gene: -; clone size: -; J gene: TRBJ2-3; V gene: TRBV9; CDR3 protein: CASSVVAAPGADTQYF; CDR3 DNA: TGTGCCAGCAGCGTAGTGGCGGCCCCTGGGGCAGATACGCAGTATTTT
CDR3 length: 16; D gene: -; clone size: once; J gene: TRBJ2-1; V gene: TRBV6-5; CDR3 protein: CASSYNTGASYNEQFF; CDR3 DNA: TGTGCCAGCAGTTACAACACGGGGGCCTCCTACAATGAGCAGTTCTTC
CDR3 length: 15; D gene: -; clone size: -; J gene: TRBJ1-4; V gene: TRBV5-6; CDR3 protein: CASSLAEGSNEKLFF; CDR3 DNA: TGTGCCAGCAGCTTGGCGGAGGGATCTAATGAAAAACTGTTTTTT
CDR3 length: 14; D gene: -; clone size: -; J gene: TRBJ1-2; V gene: TRBV14; CDR3 protein: CASSQGLGWHGYTF; CDR3 DNA: TGTGCCAGCAGCCAAGGATTGGGGTGGCATGGCTACACCTTC
CDR3 length: 15; D gene: TRBD2; clone size: -; J gene: TRBJ2-2; V gene: TRBV7-6; CDR3 protein: CASSLIEGGTGELFF; CDR3 DNA: TGTGCCAGCAGCTTAATCGAGGGAGGGACCGGGGAGCTGTTTTTT
CDR3 length: 15; D gene: TRBD1; clone size: -; J gene: TRBJ2-7; V gene: TRBV4-1; CDR3 protein: CASSQPGQGVHEQYF; CDR3 DNA: TGCGCCAGCAGCCAGCCGGGACAGGGTGTCCACGAGCAGTACTTC
CDR3 length: 13; D gene: -; clone size: -; J gene: TRBJ2-7; V gene: TRBV10-3; CDR3 protein: CAISEVDLVEQYF; CDR3 DNA: TGTGCCATCAGTGAGGTCGATTTGGTCGAGCAGTACTTC
CDR3 length: 14; D gene: -; clone size: -; J gene: TRBJ1-1; V gene: TRBV5-5; CDR3 protein: CASSLAQGRTEAFF; CDR3 DNA: TGTGCCAGCAGCTTGGCCCAGGGAAGGACTGAAGCTTTCTTT
CDR3 length: 13; D gene: TRBD2; clone size: -; J gene: TRBJ2-1; V gene: TRBV6-6; CDR3 protein: CASIGLASNEQFF; CDR3 DNA: TGTGCCAGCATAGGACTAGCCAGCAATGAGCAGTTCTTC
CDR3 length: 15; D gene: -; clone size: -; J gene: TRBJ2-7; V gene: TRBV13; CDR3 protein: CASSLGSGGPYEQYF; CDR3 DNA: TGTGCCAGCAGCTTAGGCTCGGGCGGACCCTACGAGCAGTACTTC
CDR3 length: 16; D gene: TRBD1; clone size: -; J gene: TRBJ1-1; V gene: TRBV7-9; CDR3 protein: CASTSRDRGQHTEAFF; CDR3 DNA: TGTGCCAGCACCTCAAGGGACAGGGGTCAACACACTGAAGCTTTCTTT
CDR3 length: 12; D gene: -; clone size: -; J gene: TRBJ2-7; V gene: TRBV5-1; CDR3 protein: CASSFGAEEQYF; CDR3 DNA: TGCGCCAGCAGCTTCGGAGCGGAGGAGCAGTACTTC
CDR3 length: 15; D gene: -; clone size: -; J gene: TRBJ2-5; V gene: TRBV12-2; CDR3 protein: CASRLARDREETQYF; CDR3 DNA: TGTGCAAGTCGCTTAGCGCGCGACAGGGAAGAGACCCAGTACTTC
CDR3 length: 13; D gene: -; clone size: -; J gene: TRBJ2-5; V gene: TRBV19; CDR3 protein: CASSGQGSETQYF; CDR3 DNA: TGTGCCAGTAGCGGCCAGGGGTCGGAGACCCAGTACTTC
CDR3 length: 14; D gene: -; clone size: -; J gene: TRBJ2-3; V gene: TRBV27; CDR3 protein: CASSLADPMDTQYF; CDR3 DNA: TGTGCCAGCAGTCTCGCGGACCCCATGGATACGCAGTATTTT
CDR3 length: 13; D gene: -; clone size: -; J gene: TRBJ2-1; V gene: TRBV4-3; CDR3 protein: CASSQALGWEQFF; CDR3 DNA: TGCGCCAGCAGCCAGGCATTAGGATGGGAGCAGTTCTTC